This TCR beta chain stems from a study of spatial heterogeneity in lung cancer. Study-wide results and caveats: Intratumoral expanded alpha and beta TCR counts were found to track tumor mutation counts.

This CDR3 has 16 amino acids. CDR1 is SGHTA, CDR2 FQGNSA, per germline. The V gene lost 1 base and the J gene lost 1 base, with 11 bases spanning the gap. This clonotype occurred many times. Its antigen is undetermined. This beta chain is an off-target read within a library intended for alpha chains, so its frequency means little. Specified time point: sample taken at primary tumor resection. TCRdb re-derived calls from the 5' RACE reads in MiXCR, one entry per CDR3 protein. The sample has some 11,000 distinct CDR3 sequences, 7.9% seen once. Sequenced material: lung tumor tissue, taken at surgery. The receptor's source is a female donor with early-stage non-small cell lung cancer. The gene calls are TRBV7-2 and TRBJ2-1, with D tentatively TRBD2 (7 bases). The CDR3 reads CASSLVGGRSYNEQFF. DNA for the CDR3: TGTGCCAGCAGCTTAGTCGGGGGGCGATCCTACAATGAGCAGTTCTTC.